The 30 T cell receptor beta chains in this list originate from one sample, sequenced in a study of T cells in localized non-small cell lung cancer. Generated by immunoSEQ multiplex PCR, the TCRdb table keeps only in-frame clones and is missing some. The profile shows 100,000 or so clones, just over 90% of them singletons. This material consisted of PBMCs, taken before any cancer treatment. The source is a woman aged 35-70 years with stage II squamous cell lung carcinoma.

The chain couples TRBV5-6 to TRBJ1-2; 10 positions agree with TRBD1. CDR1 and CDR2 (germline): SGHDT, YYEEEE. After removal of 0 bases from V and 8 bases from J, the junction contained 4 bases not matched to a gene. The CDR3 totals 14 residues. Here the CDR3 reads CASSLVDRGQGYTF. CDR3 bases: TGTGCCAGCAGCTTGGTTGACAGGGGGCAGGGCTACACCTTC.

The V gene is TRBV19, the J gene TRBJ1-5; D remains unclear. The CDR3 runs to 14 residues. V lost 8 bases and J lost 7, with 18 bases in between. CDR1 is LNHDA and CDR2 is SQIVND in the germline V gene (reference sequence). The CDR3 spells CASAYGRGVQPQHF. CDR3 in DNA: TGTGCCAGTGCTTATGGGCGCGGGGTCCAGCCCCAGCATTTT.

This clone appeared a single time. V and J are TRBV10-2 and TRBJ2-3; 9 bases align to TRBD2. V lost 6 bases, J lost 1 base, and 5 bases stayed unmatched. The germline CDR1 and CDR2 sequences are WSHSY and SAAADI. This CDR3 has 15 residues. As DNA, the CDR3 is TGCGCCAGCAGCGCCCTAGCGGGACGCACAGATACGCAGTATTTT. This sequence encodes CASSALAGRTDTQYF.

This chain connects TRBV28 to TRBJ2-6, with unresolved D. V was clipped by 7 bases and J by 4 bases, with 8 bases between them. CDR3 size: 13 residues. CDR1 and CDR2 (germline): MDHEN, SYDVKM. CDR3: CASNRAGANVLTF. CDR3 coding DNA: TGTGCCAGCAACCGGGCCGGGGCCAACGTCCTGACTTTC.

The genes are TRBV29-1 and TRBJ1-1; TRBD1 might be the D (5 bases). CDR1 and CDR2 (germline): SQVTM, ANQGSEA. The V and J ends lost 7 bases and 3 bases respectively, with 18 bases between them. This CDR3 is 14 amino acids long. The CDR3 bases are TGCAGCGGCGGGGGAGGGCGGGGGGACACTGAAGCTTTCTTT. It yields the protein CSGGGGRGDTEAFF. Variable domain in full (rest from reference TRBV29-1 and TRBJ1-1): SAVISQKPSRDICQRGTSLTIQCQVDSQVTMMFWYRQQPGQSLTLIATANQGSEATYESGFVIDKFPISRPNLTFSTLTVSNMSPEDSSIYLCSGGGGRGDTEAFFGQGTRLTVV.

V and J are TRBV11-2 and TRBJ2-5; 7 nucleotides match TRBD1. Germline values: CDR1 SGHAT, CDR2 FQNNGV. The J segment lost 5 bases and the V segment lost 7 bases, leaving 7 bases of the junction unmatched. The CDR3 extends over 13 amino acids. The CDR3 spells CASMRTGGETQYF. The CDR3, as DNA: TGTGCCAGCATGCGGACAGGCGGGGAGACCCAGTACTTC.

The rearrangement joins TRBV2 to TRBJ2-1; D ambiguous. The CDR3 sequence is 15 residues long. Germline V gene lookup returns CDR1 SNHLY and CDR2 FYNNEI. Trimming pared 6 bases from V and 0 bases from J, leaving 12 bases between. CDR3 residues: CASSPARLSYNEQFF. The DNA of the CDR3 is TGTGCCAGCAGCCCAGCGCGCCTCTCCTACAATGAGCAGTTCTTC.

The V call is TRBV27, the J call TRBJ1-2; 10 bases line up with TRBD1. Looked up from germline, CDR1 is MNHEY and CDR2 is SMNVEV (reference sequence). The CDR3 loop spans 14 amino acids. The V gene end was trimmed by 5 bases and the J gene end by 7 bases; junction bases not matched to a gene: 7. The CDR3 here is CASSPDRGSGGYTF. DNA for the CDR3: TGTGCCAGCAGTCCGGACAGGGGGAGTGGTGGCTACACCTTC.

The chain combines TRBV6-6 with TRBJ1-1; TRBD1 aligns across 7 bases. Per the germline V gene, CDR1 is MNHNY and CDR2 is SVGAGI (reference sequence). The CDR3 has 15 residues. With V trimmed by 6 bases and J by 3 bases, 10 bases remained unmatched. DNA of the CDR3: TGTGCCAGCAGCCGTCACGGACAGGCGGACACTGAAGCTTTCTTT. Its protein product is CASSRHGQADTEAFF.

This chain connects TRBV10-3 to TRBJ1-3; maybe TRBD1 (5 bases). Trimming left V 3 bases short and J 0 bases short, with 9 bases between. From germline, CDR1 is ENHRY and CDR2 SYGVKD. This CDR3 region has 15 residues. This CDR3 is CAISDPGLSGNTIYF. CDR3 coding DNA: TGTGCCATCAGTGATCCGGGGCTCTCTGGAAACACCATATATTTT.

The rearrangement links TRBV18 to TRBJ2-5; no clear D gene. This CDR3 has 13 amino acids. Germline CDR1 KGHSH, CDR2 LQKENI. Trimming removed 1 base from V and 2 bases from J, with 5 bases in between. The CDR3 sequence: CASSPRSQETQYF. The DNA for the CDR3 is TGTGCCAGCTCACCACGGAGTCAAGAGACCCAGTACTTC.

V usage is TRBV27 and J usage is TRBJ2-7; 10 bases line up with TRBD2. Germline V gene lookup returns CDR1 MNHEY and CDR2 SMNVEV (reference sequence). Germline trimming cut 2 bases from V and 2 bases from J; bases unmatched to any gene: 3. The length of the CDR3 is 15 residues. The CDR3 here is CASSLSGGGTYEQYF. In nucleotides, the CDR3 is TGTGCCAGCAGTTTAAGCGGGGGGGGTACCTACGAGCAGTACTTC.

The V gene is TRBV5-1, the J gene TRBJ1-2; D gene unclear. Germline V CDR1 and CDR2: SGHRS, YFSETQ. V lost 0 bases and J 8 bases, leaving 14 bases between the germline ends. The CDR3 sequence is 14 residues long. CDR3 DNA sequence: TGCGCCAGCAGCTTGGGGGGAGAAATTAGAGGCTACACCTTC. Translating it yields CASSLGGEIRGYTF.

In its sample, this clone was seen a few times. The V and J genes are TRBV5-1 and TRBJ2-1, with 11 bases identical to TRBD2. CDR1 and CDR2 from the germline V gene are SGHRS and YFSETQ. This CDR3 contains 17 residues. The junction had 6 bases not matched to a gene; V was cut back by 3 bases and J by 1 base. The CDR3 loop reads CASSSSTSGVSYNEQFF. The DNA for the CDR3 is TGCGCCAGCAGCTCCTCGACTAGCGGGGTTTCCTACAATGAGCAGTTCTTC.

The J gene is TRBJ1-1, the V gene TRBV30, with D possibly being TRBD1 (6 bases). The CDR3 is made up of 11 amino acids. V shed 3 bases and J shed 8 bases, with 10 bases lying between them. Germline lookup yields CDR1 GTSNPN and CDR2 SVGIG (reference sequence). CDR3 sequence (DNA): TGTGCCTGGAGGGGGGCGGTCGAAGCTTTCTTT. Its protein product is CAWRGAVEAFF.

The chain employs TRBV11-2 and TRBJ2-1, with D perhaps assigned TRBD1 or TRBD2 (5 bases each). The V gene lost 4 bases and the J gene lost 7 bases, with 17 bases spanning the gap. The CDR3 loop spans 15 amino acids. Germline-derived CDR1 and CDR2 are SGHAT and FQNNGV. CDR3 sequence reads: CASSWDPGWPNEQFF. The CDR3 DNA reads as TGTGCCAGCAGCTGGGACCCCGGGTGGCCAAATGAGCAGTTCTTC. The whole variable domain, remainder taken from reference TRBV11-2 and TRBJ2-1, is EAGVAQSPRYKIIEKRQSVAFWCNPISGHATLYWYQQILGQGPKLLIQFQNNGVVDDSQLPKDRFSAERLKGVDSTLKIQPAKLEDSAVYLCASSWDPGWPNEQFFGPGTRLTVL.

The V call is TRBV5-1, the J call TRBJ2-1; 12 positions agree with TRBD2. Germline values: CDR1 SGHRS, CDR2 YFSETQ. Unmatched junction bases numbered 6, after V lost 4 bases and J lost 7 bases. The CDR3 is 15 amino acids. The CDR3 nucleotides read TGCGCCAGCAGCCTACTAGCGGGGGGTGGAAATGAGCAGTTCTTC. Its protein product is CASSLLAGGGNEQFF.

The J gene is TRBJ2-7, the V gene TRBV9; D may match TRBD1 or TRBD2 (5 bases each). The length of the CDR3 is 16 residues. The V and J ends lost 2 bases and 2 bases respectively, with 17 bases between them. CDR1 and CDR2 from the germline V gene are SGDLS and YYNGEE. CDR3 nucleotide sequence: TGTGCCAGCAGCGTCGATTTAACCCAGGGAGCCTACGAGCAGTACTTC. Protein sequence: CASSVDLTQGAYEQYF.

The genes are TRBV6-5 and TRBJ1-1; D remains ambiguous. Germline loops: CDR1 MNHEY, CDR2 SVGAGI. V lost 0 bases, J lost 6 bases, and 8 bases lay in between. The CDR3 is made up of 13 amino acids. As DNA, the CDR3 is TGTGCCAGCAGTTACTCCCCAGGATCTGAAGCTTTCTTT. Translation gives CASSYSPGSEAFF.

V is TRBV5-1 and J is TRBJ1-2; tentatively, D is TRBD1 (5 bases). From germline, CDR1 is SGHRS and CDR2 YFSETQ. Trimming removed 0 bases at V and 7 bases at J, with 13 bases between. This CDR3 comprises 14 residues. The chain's CDR3 is CASSLGLIGGGYTF. Here the CDR3 DNA reads TGCGCCAGCAGCTTGGGGCTCATCGGGGGTGGCTACACCTTC.

J is TRBJ1-5 and V is TRBV19, with D hard to call. Looked up from germline, CDR1 is LNHDA and CDR2 is SQIVND (reference sequence). The CDR3 is 12 residues long. The V gene lost 0 bases and the J gene lost 9 bases, with 6 bases spanning the gap. The CDR3 sequence: CASSIDRGPQHF. The CDR3 nucleotides read TGTGCCAGTAGTATAGATCGGGGGCCCCAGCATTTT.

The chain employs TRBV27 and TRBJ2-7, with D perhaps matching TRBD1 (6 bases). CDR3 length: 13 amino acids. CDR1 is MNHEY, CDR2 SMNVEV, per germline (reference sequence). V was clipped by 6 bases and J by 0 bases, with 9 bases between them. As DNA, the CDR3 is TGTGCCAGCAGACTACAGGGCTCCTACGAGCAGTACTTC. This gives the protein CASRLQGSYEQYF.

The J gene is TRBJ2-4, the V gene TRBV28, with 7 bases identical to TRBD1. CDR3 length equals 13 residues. J was trimmed by 12 bases and V by 5 bases; bases with no gene match: 10. Germline V gives CDR1 MDHEN, CDR2 SYDVKM. The CDR3 nucleotides are TGTGCCAGCAGTACTTGGACAGGAGGAGGTCAGTACTTC. Amino acids: CASSTWTGGGQYF.

This clone was observed a single time. V gene TRBV28 combines with J gene TRBJ1-2; tentative D call: TRBD1 (6 bases). The length of the CDR3 is 13 residues. Per the germline V gene, CDR1 is MDHEN and CDR2 is SYDVKM. The germline V and J ends were trimmed by 7 bases and 4 bases, with 13 bases remaining between them. The DNA of the CDR3 is TGTGCCAGCACCTCACAGGGACCCTATGGCTACACCTTC. This gives the protein CASTSQGPYGYTF.

This clone was seen only once. The rearrangement uses TRBV5-4 and TRBJ1-2; TRBD1 agrees at 7 bases. Germline assignment: CDR1 SGHNT and CDR2 YYREEE (reference sequence). The CDR3 is made up of 15 amino acids. The trim removed 2 bases at V and 2 bases at J, leaving 6 bases unmatched. CDR3 in amino acids: CASSFRQGANYGYTF. The CDR3 DNA sequence: TGTGCCAGCAGCTTCCGACAGGGCGCCAACTATGGCTACACCTTC.

As DNA, the CDR3 is TGTGCCAGCGGAAACCCTGGCGAAAAACTGTTTTTT. Translation gives CASGNPGEKLFF. This chain links TRBV27 with TRBJ1-4; no definite D call. The CDR3 loop spans 12 amino acids. Per the germline V gene, CDR1 is MNHEY and CDR2 is SMNVEV (reference sequence). V was shortened by 8 bases and J by 8 bases, with 12 bases between the two germline ends.

The rearrangement uses TRBV7-8 and TRBJ1-2, with a possible D match to TRBD1 (6 bases). The V end was cut by 1 base, the J end by 5 bases, with 8 bases between. This CDR3 comprises 13 residues. Germline values: CDR1 SGHVS, CDR2 FQNEAQ. CDR3 sequence (DNA): TGTGCCAGCAGCTTAGGAACAGGGTATGGCTACACCTTC. Its protein is CASSLGTGYGYTF.

The J gene is TRBJ1-1, the V gene TRBV20-1, with D possibly TRBD1 on 5 matching bases. The CDR3 has 11 residues. The germline V and J ends were trimmed by 3 bases and 8 bases, with 10 bases remaining between them. CDR1 is DFQATT and CDR2 is SNEGSKA in the germline V gene (reference sequence). The CDR3 sequence is CSARGDNEAFF. CDR3 nucleotide sequence: TGCAGTGCTAGGGGGGATAACGAAGCTTTCTTT.

This chain uses TRBV7-9 with TRBJ1-4; D is undetermined. CDR3 length equals 12 residues. Germline assignment: CDR1 SEHNR and CDR2 FQNEAQ (reference sequence). With 4 bases removed from V and 11 bases from J, the gap between germline ends came to 11 bases. The CDR3 reads CASSSRAKKLFF. For the CDR3, the DNA is TGTGCCAGCAGCTCTCGGGCCAAGAAACTGTTTTTT.

The count of this clone is one. The chain has TRBV7-2 and TRBJ2-7; 12 nucleotides agree with TRBD1. From germline, CDR1 is SGHTA and CDR2 FQGNSA. Trimming cost V 5 bases and J 4 bases; bases outside gene matches: 9. The CDR3 is made up of 16 amino acids. CDR3 nucleotides: TGTGCCAGCAGCCTCATTGGGACAGGGGGCAAATACGAGCAGTACTTC. Translating gives CASSLIGTGGKYEQYF.